The clone carrying this T cell receptor (beta chain) was picked up a small number of times. The antigen is unknown. Transcripts of RNA were the source for amplifying TCR beta CDR3 regions. After a first-round RT-PCR with HTBI primers, a second-round multiplex PCR was run. TCRdb used MiXCR to reprocess the multiplex PCR reads, holding one entry per CDR3 protein. The sample records around 1,000,000 distinct CDR3 sequences, roughly 35% being singletons. The source of the sample is a study of Graves' ophthalmopathy and Graves' hyperthyroidism. In the study overall: Ophthalmopathy not arising within 18 months of follow-up defined hyperthyroidism as stable.

Only newly diagnosed hyperthyroidism patients aged 18 to 65, with under 2 months' duration, were enrolled. Uncontrolled infections, pregnancy, lactation or other autoimmune diseases led to patient exclusion. Findings and caveats of the study: In predicting ophthalmopathy progression, the model reached over 55% sensitivity and roughly 75% specificity.

The receptor's source is an adult man with Graves' hyperthyroidism. Sequencing used peripheral blood or thyroid tissue (not recorded which).

Written as DNA, the CDR3 is TGTGCCAGCAGTCGCGACAGGAGTGCTAACTATGGCTACACCTTC. Amino acid sequence: CASSRDRSANYGYTF. V is TRBV5-5 and J is TRBJ1-2; the D gene is possibly TRBD1 (6 bases). CDR1 and CDR2 (germline): SGHKS, YYEKEE (reference sequence). Deletions cut 5 bases from V and 0 bases from J, with 14 bases between. The length of the CDR3 is 15 residues.